One sample yielded the 11 T cell receptor beta chains listed below, sequenced in a study of immune evolution from preneoplasia to lung adenocarcinoma. Assay: immunoSEQ multiplex PCR; the TCRdb copy retains only in-frame clones and omits some. The sample shows some 9,000 clones, approximately 75% of them seen only once. Material for sequencing was FFPE lung adenocarcinoma in situ tissue. The receptors were gathered from an elderly person with lung adenocarcinoma.

As regards this clone: The sample contains more than one DNA sequence encoding this CDR3. The genes are TRBV7-2 and TRBJ1-2, with unresolved D. V dropped 5 bases and J dropped 4 bases, with 5 bases sitting between them. This CDR3 comprises 11 residues. The germline V gene encodes CDR1 SGHTA and CDR2 FQGNSA. The CDR3 nucleotides are TGTGCCAGCAGCCCCAGCTATGGCTACACCTTC. This sequence encodes CASSPSYGYTF.

This clone was observed once. CDR3 protein: CASSLLSRGQQHF. Written as DNA, the CDR3 is TGTGCCAGCAGCTTGCTCTCGAGGGGGCAGCAGCATTTT. The chain recombines TRBV5-6 with TRBJ1-5, with 7 bases aligning to TRBD1. V was clipped by 1 base and J by 13 bases; unmatched bases: 8. The CDR3 spans 13 residues. Germline V gives CDR1 SGHDT, CDR2 YYEEEE.

The CDR3 loop is CATSLGFYEQFF. CDR3 in DNA: TGTGCCACCAGCCTAGGATTTTATGAGCAGTTCTTC. The gene calls are TRBV15 and TRBJ2-1; D unclear. The V and J ends lost 5 bases and 8 bases respectively, with 10 bases between them. CDR1 LNHNV and CDR2 YYDKDF come from the germline V gene (reference sequence). CDR3 length: 12 amino acids.

This clone occurred once. V usage is TRBV5-6 and J usage is TRBJ2-7, with D perhaps assigned TRBD1 or TRBD2 (5 bases each). CDR1 SGHDT and CDR2 YYEEEE come from the germline V gene. The CDR3 is 15 amino acids. V dropped 3 bases and J dropped 6 bases, with 19 bases sitting between them. In nucleotides, the CDR3 is TGTGCCAGCAGCTCGACCGGGACCGACGTTAGCGAGCAGTACTTC. Encoded protein: CASSSTGTDVSEQYF.

The chain is built from TRBV7-3 and TRBJ2-3; D possibly corresponds to TRBD2 (6 bases). Trimming left V 1 base short and J 5 bases short, with 16 bases between. The germline gives CDR1 SGHTA, CDR2 FQGTGA. This CDR3 has 16 residues. The CDR3 DNA is TGTGCCAGCAGCTTAAGGGGCGGAGGGGTTCAAGATACGCAGTATTTT. Residues: CASSLRGGGVQDTQYF.

The chain combines TRBV7-1 with TRBJ1-1; 7 bases fit TRBD1. TRBV7-1 is sorted into the ORF group, with uncertain function. J gave up 6 bases and V 4 bases, and 11 bases lay outside the gene matches. This CDR3 contains 15 residues. The CDR3 DNA reads as TGTGCCAGCAGCTTAGGAGGGGGCGTGGGCGCTGAAGCTTTCTTT. Residues: CASSLGGGVGAEAFF.

The chain is built from TRBV5-1 and TRBJ1-2; D not certain. This CDR3 has 13 residues. The V end was cut by 0 bases, the J end by 2 bases, with 5 bases between. Per the germline V gene, CDR1 is SGHRS and CDR2 is YFSETQ. CDR3: CASSLEQNYGYTF. The CDR3 DNA sequence: TGCGCCAGCAGCTTGGAACAGAACTATGGCTACACCTTC.

The chain uses TRBV6-1 and TRBJ2-3; 10 bases match TRBD2. J lost 4 bases, V lost 8 bases, and 9 bases had no gene match. Germline CDR1 is MNHNS and CDR2 is SASEGT. The CDR3 runs 15 residues. The CDR3 region is CASGSSGGAADTQYF. CDR3 DNA sequence: TGTGCCAGCGGAAGCAGCGGGGGGGCCGCAGATACGCAGTATTTT.

This chain uses TRBV5-1 with TRBJ2-1, with TRBD1 matching over 11 bases. The CDR3 has 15 amino acids. V lost 3 bases and J lost 7; bases outside the gene matches: 6. Germline lookup yields CDR1 SGHRS and CDR2 YFSETQ. CDR3 DNA: TGCGCCAGCAGCTCGCTGGACAGGGGGCGAAATGAGCAGTTCTTC. Protein product: CASSSLDRGRNEQFF. Full variable domain (rest looked up from reference TRBV5-1 and TRBJ2-1): KAGVTQTPRYLIKTRGQQVTLSCSPISGHRSVSWYQQTPGQGLQFLFEYFSETQRNKGNFPGRFSGRQFSNSRSEMNVSTLELGDSALYLCASSSLDRGRNEQFFGPGTRLTVL.

This sequence joins TRBV7-3 and TRBJ2-1; D assignment may be TRBD1 or TRBD2 (6 bases each). V lost 5 bases to trimming and J lost 1 base, with 12 bases between them. The CDR3 totals 15 residues. From germline, CDR1 is SGHTA and CDR2 FQGTGA. The CDR3 nucleotides read TGTGCCAGCAGCCCCGGGGGCGTATCCTACAATGAGCAGTTCTTC. It specifies CASSPGGVSYNEQFF.

Concerning this clone: Germline and junction disagree at one end, which may indicate a read error. This chain uses TRBV7-7 with TRBJ2-5, with TRBD2 matching over 10 bases. This CDR3 has 16 residues. The germline gives CDR1 SSHAT, CDR2 FNYEAQ (reference sequence). In DNA form, the CDR3 reads TGTGCTAGCAGCTTTGGGACTAGCGATCACCAAGAGACCCAGTACTTC. Its translation: CASSFGTSDHQETQYF.